The 26 T cell receptor beta chains reported below all come from one sample, sequenced in a study of cytomegalovirus exposure and HLA in healthy donors. Amplification used 60 Vbeta primers and 13 Jbeta primers. Clones were sequenced by immunoSEQ multiplex PCR, and TCRdb holds only the in-frame ones, with some missing. The data show 150,000 to 200,000 clones, 75% to 90% seen once. The specimen sequenced was PBMCs. These receptors came from a man aged 45-65 years in good health and CMV-seropositive.

The chain joins TRBV27 to TRBJ2-2; D perhaps matches TRBD2 (5 bases). The CDR3 runs 15 residues. From germline, CDR1 is MNHEY and CDR2 SMNVEV (reference sequence). Deletions cut 4 bases from V and 6 bases from J, with 15 bases between. Written as DNA, the CDR3 is TGTGCCAGCAGTTCGGACTCACAAAGCCCCGGGGAGCTGTTTTTT. This encodes CASSSDSQSPGELFF.

This clone was found once. The genes are TRBV7-9 and TRBJ2-5, with D perhaps TRBD2 (5 bases). Trimming took off 7 bases at V and 1 base at J, with 10 bases between the two ends. Germline CDR1 SEHNR, CDR2 FQNEAQ (reference sequence). The CDR3 has 13 residues. The CDR3: CASTLSGQETQYF. The DNA for the CDR3 is TGTGCCAGCACCTTGAGCGGCCAAGAGACCCAGTACTTC.

With respect to this clone: The junction shows a germline mismatch at one end, possibly a read error. The rearrangement uses TRBV5-1 and TRBJ1-1; TRBD1 matches 7 bases. The length of the CDR3 is 15 residues. CDR1 is SGHRS and CDR2 is YFSETQ in the germline V gene. CDR3 in DNA: TGCGCCAGCGGCTTGACAGGGACCATGAACACTGAAGCTTTCTTT. Its translation: CASGLTGTMNTEAFF.

CDR3 loop: CASSDRGRSGNTIYF. The DNA for the CDR3 is TGTGCCAGCAGTGACAGGGGCCGCTCTGGAAACACCATATATTTT. The chain joins TRBV2 to TRBJ1-3; TRBD1 is a possible D gene (6 bases). Germline CDR1 is SNHLY and CDR2 is FYNNEI. Trimming took 3 bases from V and 0 from J, leaving 9 bases between them. This CDR3 spans 15 amino acids.

The V call is TRBV6-5, the J call TRBJ2-1; D possibly corresponds to TRBD1 (6 bases). V dropped 2 bases and J dropped 5 bases, with 10 bases sitting between them. Looked up from germline, CDR1 is MNHEY and CDR2 is SVGAGI. This CDR3 region has 14 residues. The CDR3 DNA sequence: TGTGCCAGCAGTTACGCCCGGGACAACAATGAGCAGTTCTTC. Its translation is CASSYARDNNEQFF.

The chain is built from TRBV30 and TRBJ2-3, with no clear D. Germline assignment: CDR1 GTSNPN and CDR2 SVGIG (reference sequence). The CDR3 sequence is 14 residues long. Between the trimmed V and J ends, which lost 2 bases and 6 bases, there was a span of 15 bases. CDR3 nucleotides: TGTGCCTGGAGTAGTGCGGTACCCCCGGATACGCAGTATTTT. Translation: CAWSSAVPPDTQYF.

The CDR3 protein is CASMEWAPTSGANVLTF. CDR3 coding DNA: TGCGCCAGCATGGAATGGGCTCCGACCTCTGGGGCCAACGTCCTGACTTTC. This sequence joins TRBV5-1 and TRBJ2-6; unclear D gene. The V and J ends lost 6 bases and 0 bases respectively, with 16 bases between them. Per the germline V gene, CDR1 is SGHRS and CDR2 is YFSETQ. This CDR3 has 17 amino acids.

The rearrangement uses TRBV5-1 and TRBJ2-5, with TRBD1 as a possible D gene (6 bases). V lost 5 bases and J lost 2, with 16 bases in between. In germline, CDR1 is SGHRS, CDR2 YFSETQ. CDR3 size: 15 residues. CDR3 in amino acids: CASRSRGTGQETQYF. The CDR3 bases are TGCGCCAGCAGATCCCGAGGTACAGGGCAAGAGACCCAGTACTTC.

This clone was counted a few times. The chain employs TRBV5-1 and TRBJ2-5; 10 positions match TRBD1. This CDR3 contains 14 residues. The V gene's germline CDR1 is SGHRS and CDR2 YFSETQ. J lost 5 bases, V lost 5 bases, and 6 bases had no gene match. The CDR3 here is CASRAGTGDETQYF. Here the CDR3 DNA reads TGCGCCAGCAGGGCAGGGACAGGGGACGAGACCCAGTACTTC.

The rearrangement uses TRBV5-4 and TRBJ2-7; D possibly corresponds to TRBD2 (6 bases). The germline V gene encodes CDR1 SGHNT and CDR2 YYREEE (reference sequence). There are 17 residues in the CDR3. V shed 3 bases and J shed 0 bases, with 19 bases lying between them. The CDR3 loop reads CASSSGLTSPSSYEQYF. CDR3 DNA: TGTGCCAGCAGCTCAGGGCTAACTAGCCCTTCCTCCTACGAGCAGTACTTC.

This chain joins TRBV28 and TRBJ2-2; TRBD2 aligns across 9 bases. This CDR3 is built from 16 residues. V lost 4 bases and J lost 7; bases outside the gene matches: 10. Germline loops: CDR1 MDHEN, CDR2 SYDVKM. CDR3: CASSSGGGALHGELFF. The CDR3 nucleotides read TGTGCCAGCAGTTCTGGCGGGGGGGCCTTGCACGGGGAGCTGTTTTTT.

This sequence joins TRBV7-2 and TRBJ1-4; a weak D match, TRBD1 (6 bases). The CDR3 totals 15 residues. CDR1 and CDR2 (germline): SGHTA, FQGNSA. Trimming took off 5 bases at V and 3 bases at J, with 13 bases between the two ends. The CDR3 DNA sequence: TGTGCCAGCAGCCCCAGGACAGCCTCTAATGAAAAACTGTTTTTT. Amino acid sequence: CASSPRTASNEKLFF. The full variable domain, completed using reference TRBV7-2 and TRBJ1-4, is GAGVSQSPSNKVTEKGKDVELRCDPISGHTALYWYRQSLGQGLEFLIYFQGNSAPDKSGLPSDRFSAERTGGSVSTLTIQRTQQEDSAVYLCASSPRTASNEKLFFGSGTQLSVL.

The chain is built from TRBV13 and TRBJ2-1; 10 nucleotides align to TRBD2. Trimming took 5 bases from V and 8 from J; bases not matched to a gene: 9. CDR1 is PRHDT and CDR2 is FYEKMQ in the germline V gene (reference sequence). CDR3 length: 15 residues. The CDR3 sequence: CASSTSGGANHEQFF. As DNA, the CDR3 is TGTGCCAGCAGCACGAGCGGGGGGGCCAACCATGAGCAGTTCTTC.

V and J are TRBV11-1 and TRBJ2-3; a possible D gene is TRBD1 (5 bases). Trimming pared 3 bases from V and 4 bases from J, leaving 11 bases between. Per germline, CDR1 SGHAT and CDR2 FQDESV (reference sequence). This CDR3 region has 14 residues. Here the CDR3 DNA reads TGTGCCAGCAGCTTTCGTCAGGGCTCAGATACGCAGTATTTT. As protein: CASSFRQGSDTQYF.

This clone was seen only once. The chain is built from TRBV6-4 and TRBJ2-3; 7 bases are shared with TRBD2. This CDR3 is built from 14 residues. V shed 5 bases, J shed 5 bases, and the junction held 7 bases outside the gene matches. CDR1 is MRHNA and CDR2 is SNTAGT in the germline V gene. The CDR3: CASSIGLVGDTQYF. The CDR3 nucleotides read TGTGCCAGCAGTATCGGACTAGTGGGAGATACGCAGTATTTT.

This chain joins TRBV5-1 and TRBJ1-2; D is unclear. The CDR3 spans 15 residues. Germline values: CDR1 SGHRS, CDR2 YFSETQ. The V and J ends lost 9 bases and 0 bases respectively, with 18 bases between them. The CDR3, as DNA: TGCGCCACCGGGGAATGGACGCTAGCTAACTATGGCTACACCTTC. Its translation is CATGEWTLANYGYTF.

The rearrangement uses TRBV7-7 and TRBJ1-4; D gene ambiguous. CDR1 and CDR2 (germline): SSHAT, FNYEAQ (reference sequence). This CDR3 has 13 residues. Trimming removed 8 bases at V and 7 bases at J, with 14 bases between. CDR3 nucleotide sequence: TGTGCCAGCGCAGGATCGCCGAGTGAAAAACTGTTTTTT. It encodes CASAGSPSEKLFF.

This chain joins TRBV29-1 and TRBJ2-7; D ambiguous. The CDR3 contains 12 residues. Per germline, CDR1 SQVTM and CDR2 ANQGSEA. V was pared by 5 bases and J by 6 bases, with 14 bases between. CDR3 sequence reads: CSVRSITGEQYF. The DNA of the CDR3 is TGCAGCGTTAGGTCCATAACGGGCGAGCAGTACTTC.

The V and J genes are TRBV5-1 and TRBJ1-2, with 7 bases that match TRBD1. This CDR3 contains 15 residues. The trim removed 3 bases at V and 8 bases at J, leaving 13 bases unmatched. Germline V gene lookup returns CDR1 SGHRS and CDR2 YFSETQ. CDR3 DNA sequence: TGCGCCAGCAGCTGGGGAGGACAGGCCACGCGCGGCTACACCTTC. It yields the protein CASSWGGQATRGYTF.

The chain joins TRBV27 to TRBJ2-3, with TRBD2 matching over 14 bases. V lost 6 bases to trimming and J lost 9 bases; unmatched junction nucleotides: 26. This CDR3 has 21 residues. CDR1 MNHEY and CDR2 SMNVEV come from the germline V gene (reference sequence). As DNA, the CDR3 is TGTGCCAGCAGCCCCGGACAGGCGCTTAAGACTAGCGGGGGGGAAAAAAGAACGCAGTATTTT. Translating gives CASSPGQALKTSGGEKRTQYF.

The chain uses TRBV7-9 and TRBJ1-5, with D maybe TRBD1 (6 bases). With 1 base removed from V and 4 bases from J, the gap between germline ends came to 8 bases. The CDR3 length is 14 residues. The germline CDR1 and CDR2 sequences are SEHNR and FQNEAQ (reference sequence). The CDR3, as DNA: TGTGCCAGCAGCTTAGGGACAGATAATCAGCCCCAGCATTTT. The encoded protein is CASSLGTDNQPQHF.

The genes are TRBV28 and TRBJ2-1; D ambiguous. CDR3 length equals 13 residues. CDR1 and CDR2 from the germline V gene are MDHEN and SYDVKM. Trimming cost V 7 bases and J 3 bases, with 10 bases left between them. The CDR3 loop is CASIQRYYNEQFF. For the CDR3, the DNA is TGTGCCAGCATACAACGTTACTACAATGAGCAGTTCTTC.

The rearrangement links TRBV9 to TRBJ2-3; no definite D call. V shed 0 bases and J shed 2 bases, with 10 bases lying between them. Germline V lookup: CDR1 SGDLS, CDR2 YYNGEE. This CDR3 spans 15 amino acids. Here the CDR3 reads CASSVAVGPTDTQYF. The CDR3 coding sequence is TGTGCCAGCAGCGTAGCTGTGGGCCCCACAGATACGCAGTATTTT.

V and J are TRBV27 and TRBJ2-7; D may be TRBD2 (6 bases). This CDR3 comprises 15 residues. V was shortened by 3 bases and J by 4 bases, with 16 bases between the two germline ends. Germline CDR1 reads MNHEY; CDR2 reads SMNVEV (reference sequence). CDR3 region: CASSLAEGSWYEQYF. CDR3 coding DNA: TGTGCCAGCAGTTTGGCGGAGGGGAGTTGGTACGAGCAGTACTTC.

The V and J genes are TRBV9 and TRBJ1-6; a possible D gene is TRBD1 (6 bases). This CDR3 has 13 residues. The germline V gene encodes CDR1 SGDLS and CDR2 YYNGEE. V lost 3 bases and J lost 12, with 13 bases in between. The CDR3 DNA sequence: TGTGCCAGCAGCGCCGGGACAAAGGTACCCCTCCACTTT. It translates to CASSAGTKVPLHF.

V is TRBV18 and J is TRBJ2-6; TRBD1 matches 7 bases. Germline CDR1 is KGHSH and CDR2 is LQKENI. The CDR3 has 17 amino acids. V shed 2 bases, J shed 4 bases, and the junction held 8 bases outside the gene matches. Here the CDR3 reads CASSPITGEYGANVLTF. CDR3 DNA: TGTGCCAGCTCACCAATAACAGGGGAATACGGGGCCAACGTCCTGACTTTC.